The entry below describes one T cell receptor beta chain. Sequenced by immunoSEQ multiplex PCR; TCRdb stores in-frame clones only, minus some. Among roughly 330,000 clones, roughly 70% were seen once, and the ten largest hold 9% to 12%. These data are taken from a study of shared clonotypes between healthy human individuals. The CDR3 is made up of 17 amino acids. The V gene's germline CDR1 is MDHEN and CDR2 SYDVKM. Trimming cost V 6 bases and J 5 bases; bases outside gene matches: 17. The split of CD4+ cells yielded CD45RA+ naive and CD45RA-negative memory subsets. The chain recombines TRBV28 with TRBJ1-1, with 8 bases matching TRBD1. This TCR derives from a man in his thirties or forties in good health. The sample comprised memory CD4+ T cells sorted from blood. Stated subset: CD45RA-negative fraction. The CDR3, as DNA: TGTGCCAGCAGACCTATCGGACAGGGTGGGGCGCTGACTGAAGCTTTCTTT. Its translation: CASRPIGQGGALTEAFF.